Included here is one TCR beta chain sequence, with context. One end of the junction fails to match germline, which may point to a read error. This specimen belongs to a study of T-cell reconstitution after alpha-beta-depleted transplantation in children. The CDR3 runs to 18 residues. Researchers prepared the TCRbeta library using unique molecular identifiers, the study reports. TCRdb processed the PCR reads anew with MiXCR; each CDR3 protein has one entry. The sample holds around 370,000 distinct CDR3 sequences, about a tenth seen once. The sequencing here drew on PBMCs from the stem cell graft donor, taken from the stem cell graft. The source is a human donor who donated a stem cell graft to a child with acute lymphoblastic leukemia. The chain couples TRBV6-7 to TRBJ2-1, with 8 bases fitting TRBD2. TRBV6-7 is given ORF status, its function remaining uncertain. The CDR3 sequence: CTSSLVVQTSVKSYEQFF. CDR3 DNA sequence: TGTACCAGCAGTTTAGTCGTGCAGACTAGCGTCAAAAGTTATGAGCAGTTCTTC.